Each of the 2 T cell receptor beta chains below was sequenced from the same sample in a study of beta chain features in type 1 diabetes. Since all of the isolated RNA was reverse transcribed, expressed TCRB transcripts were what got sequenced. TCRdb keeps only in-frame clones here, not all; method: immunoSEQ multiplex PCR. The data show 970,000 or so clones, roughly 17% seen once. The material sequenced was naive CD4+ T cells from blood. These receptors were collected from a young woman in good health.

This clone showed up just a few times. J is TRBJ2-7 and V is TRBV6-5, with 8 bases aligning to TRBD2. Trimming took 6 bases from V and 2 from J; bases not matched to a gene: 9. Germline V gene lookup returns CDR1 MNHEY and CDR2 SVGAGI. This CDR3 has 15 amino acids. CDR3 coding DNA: TGTGCCAGCAGGAACGGACTAGCTCAAACCTACGAGCAGTACTTC. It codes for CASRNGLAQTYEQYF.

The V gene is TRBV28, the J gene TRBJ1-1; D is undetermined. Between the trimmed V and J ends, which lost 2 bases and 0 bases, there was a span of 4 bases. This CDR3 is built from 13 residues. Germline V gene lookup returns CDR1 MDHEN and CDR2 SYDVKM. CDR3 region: CASSLHLNTEAFF. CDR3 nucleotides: TGTGCCAGCAGTTTACACTTGAACACTGAAGCTTTCTTT.